The clone carrying this TCR beta chain was recorded at least ten times. Germline lookup yields CDR1 SEHNR and CDR2 FQNEAQ (reference sequence). Trimming stripped 1 base from V and 5 bases from J, with 17 bases between. The CDR3 loop spans 16 amino acids. In TCRdb, the PCR reads were re-called with MiXCR into one record per CDR3 protein. This sample has about 12,000 distinct CDR3 sequences; 55% to 70% occur once, and the top ten carry about a third. The record originates from a study of tumor-infiltrating lymphocytes in oesophageal squamous cell carcinoma. Sequenced material: esophageal tumor tissue. The J gene is TRBJ2-5, the V gene TRBV7-9, with a tentative D call TRBD2 (7 bases). The TCR comes from a female donor with esophageal squamous cell carcinoma. CDR3 DNA: TGTGCCAGCAGCTTAGGCGTAGGGGGGGGTCGGGAGACCCAGTACTTC. It specifies CASSLGVGGGRETQYF. The entire variable domain, with the rest obtained from reference TRBV7-9 and TRBJ2-5, is as follows: DTGVSQNPRHKITKRGQNVTFRCDPISEHNRLYWYRQTLGQGPEFLTYFQNEAQLEKSRLLSDRFSAERPKGSFSTLEIQRTEQGDSAMYLCASSLGVGGGRETQYFGPGTRLLVL.